This T cell receptor beta chain is drawn from a study of blood T cell repertoires in COVID-19. Study as a whole: Samples came from the United States, Italy and Spain, spanning acute and convalescent COVID-19. T cells, B-cell-depleted T cells, or PBMCs supplied cDNA or gDNA.

Measured with immunoSEQ multiplex PCR; TCRdb has only the in-frame clones, and not every one. The sample includes about 250,000 clones, roughly three quarters seen only once; the top ten take about 4%. Comments on this clone: The sample carries other DNA sequences with the same CDR3.

The CDR3 is 11 amino acids. Germline V gives CDR1 DFQATT, CDR2 SNEGSKA (reference sequence). Trimming left V 2 bases short and J 4 bases short, with 6 bases between. Sequencing was done on a sample of peripheral blood. This chain joins TRBV20-1 and TRBJ2-7, with D perhaps TRBD2 (6 bases). The TCR originated in a woman in her thirties or forties with active or convalescent COVID-19. The CDR3 DNA follows: TGCAGTGCTAGACGGGGGTACGAGCAGTACTTC. Translating gives CSARRGYEQYF.